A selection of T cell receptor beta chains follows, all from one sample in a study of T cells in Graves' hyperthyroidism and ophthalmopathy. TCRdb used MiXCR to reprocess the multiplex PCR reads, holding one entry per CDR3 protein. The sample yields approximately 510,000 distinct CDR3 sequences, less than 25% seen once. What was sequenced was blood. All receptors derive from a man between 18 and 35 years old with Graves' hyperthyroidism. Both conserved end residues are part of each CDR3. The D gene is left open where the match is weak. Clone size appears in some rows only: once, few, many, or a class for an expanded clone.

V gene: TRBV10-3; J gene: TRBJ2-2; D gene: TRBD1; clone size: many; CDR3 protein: CAIMRTGETGELFF; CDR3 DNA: TGTGCCATCATGAGGACAGGGGAGACCGGGGAGCTGTTTTTT
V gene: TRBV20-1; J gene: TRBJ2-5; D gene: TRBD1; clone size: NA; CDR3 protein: CSASLATGAETQYF; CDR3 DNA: TGCAGTGCTAGCCTCGCGACAGGGGCAGAGACCCAGTACTTC
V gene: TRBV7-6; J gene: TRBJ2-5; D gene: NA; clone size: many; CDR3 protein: CASSLGTGSETQYF; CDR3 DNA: TGTGCCAGCAGCTTAGGGACCGGCTCGGAGACCCAGTACTTC
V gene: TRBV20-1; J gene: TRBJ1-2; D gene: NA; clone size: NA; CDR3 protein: CSAPEGGGGYTF; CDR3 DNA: TGCAGTGCTCCAGAGGGTGGTGGTGGCTACACCTTC
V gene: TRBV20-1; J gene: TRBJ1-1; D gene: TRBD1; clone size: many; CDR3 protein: CSARTGGGTEAFF; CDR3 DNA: TGCAGTGCTAGGACAGGGGGAGGCACTGAAGCTTTCTTT
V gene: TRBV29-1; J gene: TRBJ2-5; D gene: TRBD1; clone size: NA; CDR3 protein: CSVKSGRGSGETQYF; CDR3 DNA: TGCAGCGTTAAGAGCGGCAGGGGGAGTGGGGAGACCCAGTACTTC
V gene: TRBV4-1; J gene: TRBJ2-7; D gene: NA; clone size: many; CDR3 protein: CASSQSPRDYYEQYF; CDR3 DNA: TGCGCCAGCAGCCAAAGTCCGAGGGATTACTACGAGCAGTACTTC
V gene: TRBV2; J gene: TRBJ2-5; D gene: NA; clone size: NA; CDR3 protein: CASSASREETQYF; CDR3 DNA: TGTGCCAGCAGTGCGTCCAGGGAAGAGACCCAGTACTTC
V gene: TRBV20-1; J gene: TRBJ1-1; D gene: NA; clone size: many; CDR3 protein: CSADGQLQTEAFF; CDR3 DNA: TGCAGTGCTGACGGACAGTTGCAGACTGAAGCTTTCTTT
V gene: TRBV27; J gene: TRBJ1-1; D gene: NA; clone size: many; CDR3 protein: CASSLLQKNTEAFF; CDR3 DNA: TGTGCCAGCAGTTTATTACAGAAGAACACTGAAGCTTTCTTT
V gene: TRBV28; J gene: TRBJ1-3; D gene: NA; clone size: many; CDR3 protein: CASSSGLGGNTIYF; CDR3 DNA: TGTGCCAGCAGTTCGGGTCTTGGTGGAAACACCATATATTTT
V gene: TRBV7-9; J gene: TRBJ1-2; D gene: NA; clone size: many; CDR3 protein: CASSSTTQGNYGYTF; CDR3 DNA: TGTGCCAGCAGCAGTACGACACAGGGAAACTATGGCTACACCTTC
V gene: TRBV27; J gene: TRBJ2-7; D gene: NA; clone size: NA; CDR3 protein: CASSSGHSLYEQYF; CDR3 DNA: TGTGCCAGCAGCTCGGGACACTCACTCTACGAGCAGTACTTC
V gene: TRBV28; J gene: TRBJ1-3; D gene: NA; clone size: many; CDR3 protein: CASSLTWDFGNTIYF; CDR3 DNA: TGTGCCAGCAGTCTAACATGGGACTTTGGAAACACCATATATTTT
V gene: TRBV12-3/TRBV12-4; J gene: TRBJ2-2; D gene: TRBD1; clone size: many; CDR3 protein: CASRRTGNTGELFF; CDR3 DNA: TGTGCCAGCAGGCGGACAGGAAACACCGGGGAGCTGTTTTTT
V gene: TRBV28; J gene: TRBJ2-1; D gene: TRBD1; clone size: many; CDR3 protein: CASSPPTGRSYNEQFF; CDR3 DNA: TGTGCCAGCAGCCCCCCGACAGGGCGGTCCTACAATGAGCAGTTCTTC
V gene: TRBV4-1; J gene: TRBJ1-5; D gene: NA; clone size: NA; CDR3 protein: CASSQEFPGDQPQHF; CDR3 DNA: TGCGCCAGCAGCCAAGAGTTTCCGGGAGACCAGCCCCAGCATTTT
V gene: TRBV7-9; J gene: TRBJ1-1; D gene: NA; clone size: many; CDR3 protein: CASSPSPTGRTEAFF; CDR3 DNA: TGTGCCAGCAGCCCGTCCCCAACAGGGCGGACTGAAGCTTTCTTT
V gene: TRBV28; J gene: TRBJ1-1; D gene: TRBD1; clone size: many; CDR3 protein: CASSQSPDREAFF; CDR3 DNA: TGTGCCAGCAGTCAATCCCCGGACAGGGAAGCTTTCTTT
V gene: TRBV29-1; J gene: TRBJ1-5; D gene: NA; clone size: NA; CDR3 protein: CSVEVGVNQPQHF; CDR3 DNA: TGCAGCGTTGAAGTTGGGGTCAATCAGCCCCAGCATTTT
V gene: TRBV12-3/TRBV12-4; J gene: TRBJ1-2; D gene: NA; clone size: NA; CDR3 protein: CASSSTGTLNYGYTF; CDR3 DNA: TGTGCCAGCAGTTCAACAGGGACTCTCAACTATGGCTACACCTTC
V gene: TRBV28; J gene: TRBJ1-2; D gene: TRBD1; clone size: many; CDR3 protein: CASSLQGAFYGYTF; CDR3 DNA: TGTGCCAGCAGTTTACAGGGGGCCTTCTATGGCTACACCTTC
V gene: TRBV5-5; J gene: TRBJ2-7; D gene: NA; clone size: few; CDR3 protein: CASSIIAQGSYEQYF; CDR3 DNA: TGTGCCAGCAGCATAATTGCCCAGGGGTCCTACGAGCAGTACTTC
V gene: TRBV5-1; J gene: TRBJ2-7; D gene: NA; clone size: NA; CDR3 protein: CATTTGDGYEQYF; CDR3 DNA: TGCGCCACCACTACGGGGGACGGTTACGAGCAGTACTTC
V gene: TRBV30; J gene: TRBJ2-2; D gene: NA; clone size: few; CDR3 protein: CALGRTNTGELFF; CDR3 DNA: TGTGCCCTAGGACGGACGAACACCGGGGAGCTGTTTTTT
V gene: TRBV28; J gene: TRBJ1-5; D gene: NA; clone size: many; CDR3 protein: CASSPEVAGGNQPQHF; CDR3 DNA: TGTGCCAGCAGTCCCGAGGTCGCCGGGGGCAATCAGCCCCAGCATTTT
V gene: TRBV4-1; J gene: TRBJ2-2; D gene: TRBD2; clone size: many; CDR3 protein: CASSQEKLAGTGELFF; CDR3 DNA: TGCGCCAGCAGCCAAGAAAAACTAGCGGGGACCGGGGAGCTGTTTTTT
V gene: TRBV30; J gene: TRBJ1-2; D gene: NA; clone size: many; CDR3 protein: CACLFCGGSDGYTF; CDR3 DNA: TGTGCCTGCTTATTCTGTGGGGGCAGCGACGGCTACACCTTC
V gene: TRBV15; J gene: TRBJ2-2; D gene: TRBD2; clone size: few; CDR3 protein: CATSRSLFTSGDSTGELFF; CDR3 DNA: TGTGCCACCAGCAGATCCCTGTTTACTAGCGGGGATAGCACCGGGGAGCTGTTTTTT
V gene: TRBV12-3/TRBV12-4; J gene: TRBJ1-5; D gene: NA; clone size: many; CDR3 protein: CASTFREWEPQHF; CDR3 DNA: TGTGCCAGCACCTTCCGGGAATGGGAGCCCCAGCATTTT
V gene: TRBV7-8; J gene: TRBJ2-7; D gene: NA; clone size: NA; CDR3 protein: CASSEFVGSLEQYF; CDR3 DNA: TGTGCCAGCAGTGAGTTTGTAGGAAGCCTCGAGCAGTACTTC
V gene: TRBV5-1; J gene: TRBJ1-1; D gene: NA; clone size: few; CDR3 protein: CASSFATALNTEAFF; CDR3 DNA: TGCGCCAGCAGCTTCGCCACAGCACTGAACACTGAAGCTTTCTTT
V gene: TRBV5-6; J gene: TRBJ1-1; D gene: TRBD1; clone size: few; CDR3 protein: CASSVRDREGEAEAFF; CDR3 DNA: TGTGCCAGCAGCGTCCGGGACAGGGAAGGGGAGGCTGAAGCTTTCTTT
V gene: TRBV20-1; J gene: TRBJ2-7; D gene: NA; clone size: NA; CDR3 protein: CSARDIQESSYEQYF; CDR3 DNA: TGCAGTGCTAGAGATATCCAGGAAAGCTCCTACGAGCAGTACTTC
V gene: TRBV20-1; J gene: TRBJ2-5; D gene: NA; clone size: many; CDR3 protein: CSARDTPNWTQYF; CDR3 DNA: TGCAGTGCTAGAGATACCCCAAACTGGACCCAGTACTTC
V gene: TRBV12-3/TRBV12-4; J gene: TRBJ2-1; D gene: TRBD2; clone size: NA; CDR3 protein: CASSLSPAGGEQFF; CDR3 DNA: TGTGCCAGCAGTTTGTCCCCAGCGGGGGGTGAGCAGTTCTTC
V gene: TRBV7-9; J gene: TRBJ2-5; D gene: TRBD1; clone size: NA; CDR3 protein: CASSRFGTGDVETQYF; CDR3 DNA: TGTGCCAGCAGCCGCTTCGGGACAGGCGATGTGGAGACCCAGTACTTC
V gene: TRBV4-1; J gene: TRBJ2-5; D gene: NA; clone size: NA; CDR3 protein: CASRSVGTLGETQYF; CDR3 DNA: TGCGCCAGCAGGAGTGTGGGGACCCTGGGGGAGACCCAGTACTTC
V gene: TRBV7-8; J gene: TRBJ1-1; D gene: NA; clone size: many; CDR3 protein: CASSLAGESTEAFF; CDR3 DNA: TGTGCCAGCAGCTTAGCAGGGGAAAGCACTGAAGCTTTCTTT
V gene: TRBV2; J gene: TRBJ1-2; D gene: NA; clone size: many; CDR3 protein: CASRSDVHSYTF; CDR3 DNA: TGTGCCAGCAGGTCGGACGTTCACAGCTACACCTTC
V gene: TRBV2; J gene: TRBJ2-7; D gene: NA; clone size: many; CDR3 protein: CASRFDRSPYEQYF; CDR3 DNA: TGTGCCAGCAGGTTCGACAGGTCCCCCTACGAGCAGTACTTC
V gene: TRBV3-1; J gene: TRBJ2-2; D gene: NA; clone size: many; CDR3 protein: CASGQYTGELFF; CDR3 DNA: TGTGCCAGCGGGCAGTACACCGGGGAGCTGTTTTTT
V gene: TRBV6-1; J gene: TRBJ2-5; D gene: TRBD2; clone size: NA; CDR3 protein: CASTRSGAAQETQYF; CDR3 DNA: TGTGCCAGCACCCGAAGCGGGGCCGCCCAAGAGACCCAGTACTTC
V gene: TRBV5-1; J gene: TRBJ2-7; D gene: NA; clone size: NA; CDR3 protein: CVSSFGRLYEQYF; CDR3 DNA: TGCGTCAGCAGCTTCGGCCGGCTCTACGAGCAGTACTTC
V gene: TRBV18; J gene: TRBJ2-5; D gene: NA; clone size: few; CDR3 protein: CASSPAGLIQETQYF; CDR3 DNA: TGTGCCAGCTCACCGGCCGGGTTGATCCAAGAGACCCAGTACTTC
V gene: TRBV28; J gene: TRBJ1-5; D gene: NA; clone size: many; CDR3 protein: CASTRYKVQPQHF; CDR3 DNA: TGTGCCAGCACTCGGTATAAAGTTCAGCCCCAGCATTTT
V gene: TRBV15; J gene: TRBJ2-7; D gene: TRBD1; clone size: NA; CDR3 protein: CATSSSDRGRGYEQYF; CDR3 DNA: TGTGCCACCAGCAGCTCGGACAGGGGAAGGGGTTACGAGCAGTACTTC
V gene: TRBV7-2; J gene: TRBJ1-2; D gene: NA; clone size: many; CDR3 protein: CASSTREYGYTF; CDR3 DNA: TGTGCCAGCAGCACCCGGGAGTATGGCTACACCTTC